This TCR beta chain was sequenced in a study of cytotoxic CD8 clonotypes in ibrutinib-treated CLL. The table came from immunoSEQ multiplex PCR; TCRdb's copy has only in-frame clones and leaves some out. The sample records 300,000 to 350,000 clones, about 80% being singletons. Germline V gives CDR1 MGHDK, CDR2 SYGVNS. V lost 1 base to trimming and J lost 12 bases, with 13 bases between them. This CDR3 has 12 residues. The TCR sequence derives from a human donor with chronic lymphocytic leukemia. The chain is built from TRBV25-1 and TRBJ2-7; D remains unclear. The specimen comprised PBMCs, sampled before ibrutinib treatment. CDR3: CASSESGRKWYF. For the CDR3, the DNA is TGTGCCAGCAGTGAATCGGGCCGCAAGTGGTACTTC.